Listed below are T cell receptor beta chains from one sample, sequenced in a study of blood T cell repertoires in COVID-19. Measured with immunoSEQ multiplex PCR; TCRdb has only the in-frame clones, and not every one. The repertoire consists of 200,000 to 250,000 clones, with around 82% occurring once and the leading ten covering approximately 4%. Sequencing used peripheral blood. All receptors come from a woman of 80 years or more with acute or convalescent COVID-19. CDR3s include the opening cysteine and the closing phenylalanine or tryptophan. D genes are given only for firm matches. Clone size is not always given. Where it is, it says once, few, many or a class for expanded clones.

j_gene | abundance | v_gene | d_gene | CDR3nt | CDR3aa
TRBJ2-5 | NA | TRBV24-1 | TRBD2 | TGTGCCACCAGTGACCTAGCGGGGGGCCAAGAGACCCAGTACTTC | CATSDLAGGQETQYF
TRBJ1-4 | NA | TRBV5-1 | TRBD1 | TGCGCCAGCAGCTTGCAGGGGGGAAAAGAAAAACTGTTTTTT | CASSLQGGKEKLFF
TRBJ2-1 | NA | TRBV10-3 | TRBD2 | TGTGCCATCAGTGACTTGGGGGGGGGAACGGGCTCCTACAATGAGCAGTTCTTC | CAISDLGGGTGSYNEQFF
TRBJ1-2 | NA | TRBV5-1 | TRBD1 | TGCGCCAGCAGCTTGGAGCCCCTCCGGACAGGGGCCAGCGATGGCTACACCTTC | CASSLEPLRTGASDGYTF
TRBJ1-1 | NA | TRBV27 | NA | TGTGCCAGCAGTTTACACTTCGCCACTGAAGCTTTCTTT | CASSLHFATEAFF
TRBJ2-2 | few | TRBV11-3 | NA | TGTGCCAGCTGGAGGGTAAACACCGGGGAGCTGTTTTTT | CASWRVNTGELFF
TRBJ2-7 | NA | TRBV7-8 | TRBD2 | TGTGCCAGCAGCTTAGGGTGGAGCGGGGGGGCCTCCTACGAGCAGTACTTC | CASSLGWSGGASYEQYF
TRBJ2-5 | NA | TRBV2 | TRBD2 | TGTGCCAGCAGTGTGGGACCTAGCGGGGCCGGGGAGACCCAGTACTTC | CASSVGPSGAGETQYF
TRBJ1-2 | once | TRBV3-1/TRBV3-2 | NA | TGTGCCAGCAGCCAAGCGGTTCTGGACTATGGCTACACCTTC | CASSQAVLDYGYTF
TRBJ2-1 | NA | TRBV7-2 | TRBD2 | TGTGCCAGCAGCAAACCGGCGGGGGGGTCGAGGTCCTACAATGAGCAGTTCTTC | CASSKPAGGSRSYNEQFF
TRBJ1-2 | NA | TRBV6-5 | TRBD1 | TGTGCCAGCAGTACCAGGGGGTACCATGGCTACACCTTC | CASSTRGYHGYTF
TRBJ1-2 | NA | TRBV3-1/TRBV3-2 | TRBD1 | TGTGCCAGCAGCCAAGATAACAGGGGGCTTCTTGGCTACACCTTC | CASSQDNRGLLGYTF
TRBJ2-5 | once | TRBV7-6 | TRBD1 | TGTGCCACCAAATCAGGGGGCGTTGAGACCCAGTACTTC | CATKSGGVETQYF
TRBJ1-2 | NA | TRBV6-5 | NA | TGTGCCAGTTCAGGCAGCATCGGCTACACCTTC | CASSGSIGYTF
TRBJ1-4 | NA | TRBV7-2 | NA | TGTGCCAGCAGCTTAGACGGAGCAAGTGAAAAACTGTTTTTT | CASSLDGASEKLFF
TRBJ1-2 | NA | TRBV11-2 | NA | TGTGCCAGCCGGGAGGTGGGCGGGGTTTCCGGTGGCTACACCTTC | CASREVGGVSGGYTF
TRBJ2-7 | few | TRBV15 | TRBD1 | TGTGCCACCAGCAGAGACACCTTGGGACAGGGTCCCGCTAGCTCCTACGAGCAGTACTTC | CATSRDTLGQGPASSYEQYF
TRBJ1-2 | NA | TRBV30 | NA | TGTGCCTGGAGCCTAGGGACACAATCTAACTATGGCTACACCTTC | CAWSLGTQSNYGYTF
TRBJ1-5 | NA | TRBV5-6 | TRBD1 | TGTGCCAGCAGCTCAAAGACAGGGAACCCCTGGCCCCAGCATTTT | CASSSKTGNPWPQHF
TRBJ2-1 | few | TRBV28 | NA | TGTGCCAGCAAAACGGGATCCGGCTTGGGAAATGAGCAGTTCTTC | CASKTGSGLGNEQFF
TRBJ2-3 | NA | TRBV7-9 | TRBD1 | TGTGCCAGCAGTACAAACCGGGACAGGGTCTCAGATACGCAGTATTTT | CASSTNRDRVSDTQYF
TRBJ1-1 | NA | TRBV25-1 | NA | TGTGCCAGCAGTTTGACAGGCAGGAACACTGAAGCTTTCTTT | CASSLTGRNTEAFF
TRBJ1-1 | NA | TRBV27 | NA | TGTGCCAGCGGCCAGTGGACAACTATGAACACTGAAGCTTTCTTT | CASGQWTTMNTEAFF
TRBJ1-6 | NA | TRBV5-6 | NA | TGTGCCAGCAGCCCCGAGACAGGCTACAATTCACCCCTCCACTTT | CASSPETGYNSPLHF
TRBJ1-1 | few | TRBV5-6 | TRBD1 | TGTGCCAGCACTATGAGACAGGGGATTGGGAACACTGAAGCTTTCTTT | CASTMRQGIGNTEAFF
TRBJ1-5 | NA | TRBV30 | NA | TGTGCCTGGAGTGTAAACTATCGAGGCTCGATGCGGGCCCATAGCAATCAGCCCCAGCATTTT | CAWSVNYRGSMRAHSNQPQHF
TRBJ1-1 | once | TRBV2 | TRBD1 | TGTGCCAGCAGAATGACAGGGGCCACTGAAGCTTTCTTT | CASRMTGATEAFF
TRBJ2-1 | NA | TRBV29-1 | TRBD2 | TGCAGCTCTACTAGCGGCCCCTACAATGAGCAGTTCTTC | CSSTSGPYNEQFF
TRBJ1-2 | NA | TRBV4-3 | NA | TGCGCCAGCAGCCAACGGACAGCCTATGGCTACACCTTC | CASSQRTAYGYTF
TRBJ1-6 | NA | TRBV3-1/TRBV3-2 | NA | TGTGCCAGCAGCCAAGATTCGGGGAAATATAATTCACCCCTCCACTTT | CASSQDSGKYNSPLHF
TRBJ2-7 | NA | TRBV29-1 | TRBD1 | TGCAGCGTTGAGGGGACAGGGTTCTACGAGCAGTACTTC | CSVEGTGFYEQYF
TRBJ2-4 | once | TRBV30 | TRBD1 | TGTGCCTGGACCGCAGACAGGGTAGCCAAAAACATTCAGTACTTC | CAWTADRVAKNIQYF
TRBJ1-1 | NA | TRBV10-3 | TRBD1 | TGTGCCATCAGGAGAGGACAGGGGCACACTGAAGCTTTCTTT | CAIRRGQGHTEAFF
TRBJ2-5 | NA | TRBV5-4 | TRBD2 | TGTGCCAGCAGCTTAGGACTAGCGGGGGGGGCTAGAAGTGAGACCCAGTACTTC | CASSLGLAGGARSETQYF
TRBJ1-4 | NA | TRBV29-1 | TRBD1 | TGCAGCGTGATAACAGGGGGCACAAGTGAAAAACTGTTTTTT | CSVITGGTSEKLFF
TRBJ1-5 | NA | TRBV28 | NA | TGTGCCAGCAGTTCCCCGGGAAGGAGCAATCAGCCCCAGCATTTT | CASSSPGRSNQPQHF
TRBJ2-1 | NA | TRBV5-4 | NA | TGTGCCAGCAGCTTGGATGCGGGGAATGAGCAGTTCTTC | CASSLDAGNEQFF